This T cell receptor beta chain was obtained from a study of Graves' ophthalmopathy and Graves' hyperthyroidism. Whole-study context: The blood sample was drawn at first diagnosis and before any treatment. Study-level points and caveats: Blood repertoires reportedly contained most expanded thyroid clonotypes above 0.001 frequency.

Ophthalmopathy in the donors was of moderate-to-severe activity, with CAS ≥3, NOSPECS ≥4 and duration under 3 months. A roughly 10 ml volume of fresh peripheral blood provided the PBMCs. Amplification from RNA transcripts yielded the TCR beta CDR3 regions. An initial RT-PCR round employing HTBI primers preceded a second-round multiplex PCR. TCRdb re-called the multiplex PCR reads with MiXCR, one entry per CDR3 protein. The sample includes 650,000 to 800,000 distinct CDR3 sequences, more than 40% of them seen just once. Germline CDR1 MNHNY, CDR2 SVGAGI (reference sequence). The CDR3 runs 13 residues. V was shortened by 3 bases and J by 6 bases, with 12 bases between the two germline ends. Turning to this clonotype: The target antigen is unknown.

The source of this sequence is an adult man with Graves' ophthalmopathy. Sequencing was performed on peripheral blood. The chain recombines TRBV6-6 with TRBJ2-7; D is undetermined. In DNA, the CDR3 is TGTGCCAGCAGTTATGCCCACCAGTCCGAGCAGTACTTC. Protein product: CASSYAHQSEQYF.